The next 27 T cell receptor beta chains were all read from a single sample in a study of Ad26.COV2.S vaccination and SARS-CoV-2 variants. The table came from immunoSEQ multiplex PCR; TCRdb's copy has only in-frame clones and leaves some out. The sample consists of 300,000 to 500,000 clones, around nine tenths of them appearing once. The treatment is: over 15 received Ad26.COV2.S at low or high dose, single or two shots; five or six received placebo; per-sample allocation not given. Day 63 following the first vaccine or placebo injection was when the samples were taken. Material: peripheral blood, obtained in a trial of Ad26.COV2.S vaccine versus placebo. These receptors were taken from a person aged 18 to 65 who received the Ad26.COV2.S COVID-19 vaccine or a placebo.

J is TRBJ1-2 and V is TRBV27; 8 bases map to TRBD1. CDR1 MNHEY and CDR2 SMNVEV come from the germline V gene (reference sequence). The CDR3 runs to 15 residues. The V segment lost 2 bases and the J segment 4 bases; nucleotides outside the gene matches: 6. CDR3 bases: TGTGCCAGCAGTTTAACCAGGGGGCGCGTCTATGGCTACACCTTC. It codes for CASSLTRGRVYGYTF.

To note about this clone: The junction differs from germline at one of its ends, possibly a read error. The chain carries TRBV7-7 and TRBJ2-1, with TRBD2 identical over 7 bases. The CDR3 length is 15 residues. Germline V CDR1 and CDR2: SSHAT, FNYEAQ (reference sequence). The CDR3 protein is CASSAGGGLDNEQFF. CDR3 in DNA: TGTGCTAGCAGCGCCGGCGGGGGTCTGGACAATGAGCAGTTCTTC.

This chain connects TRBV5-1 to TRBJ1-5; D not certain. CDR1 is SGHRS, CDR2 YFSETQ, per germline. The CDR3 runs to 15 residues. Trimming took 1 base from V and 0 from J, leaving 8 bases between them. The chain's CDR3 is CASSLSPSSNQPQHF. The DNA of the CDR3 is TGCGCCAGCAGCTTGAGTCCCAGTAGCAATCAGCCCCAGCATTTT.

This chain links TRBV6-2 or TRBV6-3 with TRBJ2-7, with a tentative D call TRBD2 (7 bases). There are 15 residues in the CDR3. V lost 2 bases and J 0 bases, leaving 11 bases between the germline ends. Germline V gene sequence: CDR1 MNHEY, CDR2 SVGEGT. CDR3 residues: CASSYERGASYEQYF. The CDR3 DNA reads TGTGCCAGCAGTTACGAACGGGGGGCCTCCTACGAGCAGTACTTC.

The rearrangement uses TRBV6-1 and TRBJ2-1; D perhaps matches TRBD2 (5 bases). The germline V and J ends were trimmed by 0 bases and 0 bases, with 15 bases remaining between them. The CDR3 has 18 residues. The V gene's germline CDR1 is MNHNS and CDR2 SASEGT. CDR3: CASSEAASLGSSYNEQFF. CDR3 DNA sequence: TGTGCCAGCAGTGAAGCGGCCTCCCTGGGGAGCTCCTACAATGAGCAGTTCTTC.

This clone came up a few times. V is TRBV30 and J is TRBJ1-2; D remains unclear. V lost 2 bases to trimming and J lost 8 bases, with 15 bases between them. CDR1 is GTSNPN and CDR2 is SVGIG in the germline V gene (reference sequence). This CDR3 is built from 13 residues. The CDR3 loop is CAWSSDITSGYTF. The CDR3 nucleotides are TGTGCCTGGAGTTCCGACATAACGAGCGGCTACACCTTC.

The chain links TRBV5-4 to TRBJ1-1; 7 nucleotides line up with TRBD1. V dropped 5 bases and J dropped 4; count of bases not matched to a gene: 5. Germline V gene sequence: CDR1 SGHNT, CDR2 YYREEE (reference sequence). The CDR3 runs to 13 residues. Here the CDR3 reads CASRAPGGTEAFF. CDR3 nucleotides: TGTGCCAGCAGGGCTCCAGGGGGCACTGAAGCTTTCTTT. Drawing the rest from reference TRBV5-4 and TRBJ1-1, the complete variable domain is ETGVTQSPTHLIKTRGQQVTLRCSSQSGHNTVSWYQQALGQGPQFIFQYYREEENGRGNFPPRFSGLQFPNYSSELNVNALELDDSALYLCASRAPGGTEAFFGQGTRLTVV.

The V and J genes are TRBV5-1 and TRBJ2-3; 8 bases match TRBD2. Germline loops: CDR1 SGHRS, CDR2 YFSETQ. This CDR3 comprises 15 residues. V shed 3 bases, J shed 3 bases, and the junction held 6 bases outside the gene matches. This chain's CDR3 is CASSSAAGGTDTQYF. CDR3 in DNA: TGCGCCAGCAGCTCTGCCGCGGGGGGTACAGATACGCAGTATTTT. Full variable domain (outside the CDR3, taken from reference TRBV5-1 and TRBJ2-3): KAGVTQTPRYLIKTRGQQVTLSCSPISGHRSVSWYQQTPGQGLQFLFEYFSETQRNKGNFPGRFSGRQFSNSRSEMNVSTLELGDSALYLCASSSAAGGTDTQYFGPGTRLTVL.

The chain has TRBV2 and TRBJ1-1; D remains ambiguous. V lost 4 bases to trimming and J lost 3 bases, with 6 bases between them. Germline lookup yields CDR1 SNHLY and CDR2 FYNNEI. The CDR3 covers 12 residues. The CDR3 nucleotides read TGTGCCAGCAGTGGGGTTGACACTGAAGCTTTCTTT. It encodes CASSGVDTEAFF.

The chain carries TRBV2 and TRBJ2-5; weak D call: TRBD1 (5 bases). CDR1 and CDR2 from the germline V gene are SNHLY and FYNNEI. V was shortened by 5 bases and J by 7 bases, with 20 bases between the two germline ends. This CDR3 comprises 15 residues. The CDR3 DNA sequence: TGTGCCAGCAGTCCGACAGCAACCGCTTTCGGGACCCAGTACTTC. This gives the protein CASSPTATAFGTQYF.

This clone showed up just a few times. V usage is TRBV6-6 and J usage is TRBJ1-3; 10 bases map to TRBD1. V was pared by 4 bases and J by 4 bases, with 4 bases of the junction left unmatched. CDR1 and CDR2 (germline): MNHNY, SVGAGI (reference sequence). The CDR3 covers 15 residues. DNA for the CDR3: TGTGCCAGCAGTTCCGGGACAGGGGCAGGAAACACCATATATTTT. The encoded protein is CASSSGTGAGNTIYF.

DNA of the CDR3: TGTGCCAGCAGCTTTGGCGGGGGGGCCTCAAATGAGCAGTTCTTC. Residues: CASSFGGGASNEQFF. The chain joins TRBV11-2 to TRBJ2-1; 9 bases are a match to TRBD2. CDR3 length equals 15 residues. V lost 3 bases, J lost 7 bases, and 7 bases stayed unmatched. Germline-derived CDR1 and CDR2 are SGHAT and FQNNGV.

The chain recombines TRBV2 with TRBJ2-3, with 11 bases that match TRBD1. CDR1 is SNHLY, CDR2 FYNNEI, per germline. V dropped 10 bases and J dropped 3; count of bases not matched to a gene: 3. The CDR3 is 13 residues long. The CDR3 sequence: CATGTGGTDTQYF. For the CDR3, the DNA is TGTGCCACCGGGACAGGGGGAACAGATACGCAGTATTTT.

The chain links TRBV4-3 to TRBJ1-1; the match to TRBD1 covers 10 bases. CDR1 and CDR2 (germline): LGHNA, YSLEER. The CDR3 has 14 residues. The V and J ends lost 0 bases and 10 bases, in that order; junction bases with no gene match: 5. The CDR3 region has the DNA TGCGCCAGCAGCCAAGATAGGGGACAGGGGACAGCTTTCTTT. This translates into CASSQDRGQGTAFF.

This chain links TRBV6-5 with TRBJ1-2, with 7 bases matching TRBD1. Germline V gives CDR1 MNHEY, CDR2 SVGAGI. This CDR3 comprises 13 residues. V was pared by 10 bases and J by 3 bases, with 8 bases of the junction left unmatched. For the CDR3, the DNA is TGTGCCACCGCAGGGGGATTATACTATGGCTACACCTTC. This translates into CATAGGLYYGYTF.

V and J are TRBV7-2 and TRBJ1-1, with D possibly being TRBD1 (5 bases). Germline CDR1 is SGHTA and CDR2 is FQGNSA. V shed 5 bases and J shed 1 base, with 14 bases lying between them. This CDR3 is built from 15 residues. The CDR3 loop is CASSLAQVRNTEAFF. DNA for the CDR3: TGTGCCAGCAGCCTCGCACAGGTGAGGAACACTGAAGCTTTCTTT.

The chain links TRBV5-1 to TRBJ2-7, with no clear D. The germline V gene encodes CDR1 SGHRS and CDR2 YFSETQ. This CDR3 region has 13 residues. The V end was cut by 1 base, the J end by 4 bases, with 9 bases between. DNA for the CDR3: TGCGCCAGCAGCTTGTTGGGAAGGTACGAGCAGTACTTC. Its protein is CASSLLGRYEQYF. The complete variable domain, with remaining parts taken from reference TRBV5-1 and TRBJ2-7, reads KAGVTQTPRYLIKTRGQQVTLSCSPISGHRSVSWYQQTPGQGLQFLFEYFSETQRNKGNFPGRFSGRQFSNSRSEMNVSTLELGDSALYLCASSLLGRYEQYFGPGTRLTVT.

J is TRBJ2-7 and V is TRBV29-1; tentative D call: TRBD1 (5 bases). CDR1 and CDR2 from the germline V gene are SQVTM and ANQGSEA. The CDR3 has 15 residues. Trimming removed 6 bases from V and 5 bases from J, with 23 bases in between. Written as DNA, the CDR3 is TGCAGCGTGACGGAACAGGCCCCAGCTACGAACGAGCAGTACTTC. The encoded protein is CSVTEQAPATNEQYF.

The V gene is TRBV2, the J gene TRBJ1-2; D ambiguous. The CDR3 runs 13 residues. V was trimmed by 4 bases and J by 5 bases, leaving 11 bases between them. CDR1 is SNHLY and CDR2 is FYNNEI in the germline V gene. This chain's CDR3 is CASSGSGAYGYTF. CDR3 DNA sequence: TGTGCCAGCAGTGGGTCAGGTGCATATGGCTACACCTTC.

V gene TRBV19 combines with J gene TRBJ1-1; D possibly corresponds to TRBD1 (5 bases). Trimming cost V 5 bases and J 0 bases, with 16 bases left between them. Germline loops: CDR1 LNHDA, CDR2 SQIVND (reference sequence). This CDR3 comprises 16 residues. In DNA form, the CDR3 reads TGTGCCAGTAGTCCCCGTCCTAGGGGCATGAACACTGAAGCTTTCTTT. As protein: CASSPRPRGMNTEAFF. The full variable domain, its missing parts supplied by reference TRBV19 and TRBJ1-1, is DGGITQSPKYLFRKEGQNVTLSCEQNLNHDAMYWYRQDPGQGLRLIYYSQIVNDFQKGDIAEGYSVSREKKESFPLTVTSAQKNPTAFYLCASSPRPRGMNTEAFFGQGTRLTVV.

The V call is TRBV6-6, the J call TRBJ1-1; no clear D gene. CDR3 size: 16 residues. V was cut by 6 bases and J by 6 bases, with 23 bases left in between. Per germline, CDR1 MNHNY and CDR2 SVGAGI (reference sequence). The CDR3 DNA follows: TGTGCCAGCAGAATACCGCTGGGTAACGAAGGCCCTGAAGCTTTCTTT. This sequence encodes CASRIPLGNEGPEAFF.

A few counts support this clone. This chain joins TRBV6-5 and TRBJ1-1, with D possibly matching TRBD1 (5 bases). V gave up 2 bases and J gave up 6 bases, with 13 bases separating them. The length of the CDR3 is 14 residues. CDR1 is MNHEY and CDR2 is SVGAGI in the germline V gene. Written as DNA, the CDR3 is TGTGCCAGCAGTTACCGGGGCTCGGGGGCTGAAGCTTTCTTT. It specifies CASSYRGSGAEAFF.

This chain links TRBV6-2 or TRBV6-3 with TRBJ1-4, with D unclear. Trimming removed 5 bases at V and 7 bases at J, with 5 bases between. Germline values: CDR1 MNHEY, CDR2 SVGEGT. This CDR3 has 11 amino acids. CDR3 sequence reads: CASSNSEKLFF. DNA of the CDR3: TGTGCCAGCAGTAACAGTGAAAAACTGTTTTTT.

The genes are TRBV27 and TRBJ1-6; D possibly corresponds to TRBD1 (6 bases). There are 15 residues in the CDR3. V gave up 2 bases and J gave up 7 bases, with 12 bases separating them. Germline values: CDR1 MNHEY, CDR2 SMNVEV (reference sequence). CDR3: CASSLLQGSNSPLHF. The CDR3 nucleotides are TGTGCCAGCAGTTTACTTCAGGGGAGCAATTCACCCCTCCACTTT.

V is TRBV6-2 or TRBV6-3 and J is TRBJ2-2; no definite D call. Germline V gives CDR1 MNHEY, CDR2 SVGEGT. The V end lost 6 bases, the J end lost 1 base, and 15 bases lay between the germline ends. The CDR3 extends over 16 amino acids. The chain's CDR3 is CASSPLGLLNTGELFF. In nucleotides, the CDR3 is TGTGCCAGCAGCCCCTTGGGCCTACTGAACACCGGGGAGCTGTTTTTT.

This chain uses TRBV1 with TRBJ2-5. TRBV1 is described as a pseudogene. The CDR3 consists of 12 residues. CDR3 protein: CTSSRTAETQYF. DNA of the CDR3: TGCACCAGCAGCCGAACAGCGGAGACCCAGTACTTC.

V is TRBV5-4 and J is TRBJ1-1; D remains unclear. CDR3 length equals 14 residues. The germline V gene encodes CDR1 SGHNT and CDR2 YYREEE (reference sequence). V was pared by 4 bases and J by 0 bases, with 10 bases between. The DNA for the CDR3 is TGTGCCAGCAGCCCCCAGAGTATGAACACTGAAGCTTTCTTT. This gives the protein CASSPQSMNTEAFF.